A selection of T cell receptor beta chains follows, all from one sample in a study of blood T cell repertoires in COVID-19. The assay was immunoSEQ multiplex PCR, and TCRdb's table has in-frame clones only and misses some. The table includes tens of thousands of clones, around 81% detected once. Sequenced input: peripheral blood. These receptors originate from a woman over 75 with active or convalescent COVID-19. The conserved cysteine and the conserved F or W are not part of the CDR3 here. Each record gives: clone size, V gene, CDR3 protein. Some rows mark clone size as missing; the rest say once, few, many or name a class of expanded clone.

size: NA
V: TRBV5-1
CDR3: ASSLGDRERPSSGNTIY

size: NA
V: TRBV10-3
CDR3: AIQRGSVDTQY

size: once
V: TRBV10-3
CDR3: ASTQGSQETQY

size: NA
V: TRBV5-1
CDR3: ASSLQGATLQVREAF

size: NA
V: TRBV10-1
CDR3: ASSAQEGTEAF

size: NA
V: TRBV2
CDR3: ASSPGASGFNEQF

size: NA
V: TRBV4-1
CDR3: ASSQAMGTVANNEQF

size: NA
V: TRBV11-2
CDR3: ASSLAVIYNEQF

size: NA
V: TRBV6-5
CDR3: ATRTGSNQPQH

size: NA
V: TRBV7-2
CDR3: ASSSGTSYEQY

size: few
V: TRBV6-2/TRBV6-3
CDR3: ASSYSVSTGELF

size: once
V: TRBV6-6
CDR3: ASRVAGQGARGYT

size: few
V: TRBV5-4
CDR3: ASSHRTSGGFEQF

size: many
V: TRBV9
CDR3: ASSVVGGAGEAF

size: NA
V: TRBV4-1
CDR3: ASSQENSGSNQPQH

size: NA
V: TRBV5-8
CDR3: ASSLLVRQDSFTEAF

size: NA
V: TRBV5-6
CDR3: ASSLPGTTYEQY

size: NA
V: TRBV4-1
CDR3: ASSQGLAGGIDEQY

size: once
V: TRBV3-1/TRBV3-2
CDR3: ASSRGTGLYYGYT

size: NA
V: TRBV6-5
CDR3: ASSYPGAETQY

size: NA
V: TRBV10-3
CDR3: AISTETGGPTEAF

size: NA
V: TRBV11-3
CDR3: ASSLGQGTNTEAF

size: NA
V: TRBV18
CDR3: ASSRGQDYGYT

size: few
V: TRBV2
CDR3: ASRISGTGAPPEAF

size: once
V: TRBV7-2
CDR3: ASSTRQGAYEQY

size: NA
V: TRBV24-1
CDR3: ATSDGLGSKSYNEQF

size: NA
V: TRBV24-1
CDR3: ATSDSQGNNEQF

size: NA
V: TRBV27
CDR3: ASSSTRNSGGPTNTGELF

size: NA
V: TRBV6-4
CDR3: ASSPDWKNEKLF

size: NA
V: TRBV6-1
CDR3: ASSEAGLWDTSYEQY

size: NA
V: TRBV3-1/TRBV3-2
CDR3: ASSQMDVGTGGEKLF

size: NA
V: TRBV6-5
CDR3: ASSYVGASTEAF

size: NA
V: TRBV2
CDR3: ASKGMSGANVLT

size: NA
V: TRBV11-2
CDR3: ASGRAGQGYNEQF

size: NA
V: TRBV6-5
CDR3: ASSTRRGSYEQY

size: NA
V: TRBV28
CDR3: ASSFLMGQLNTEAF

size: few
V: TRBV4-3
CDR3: ASSQDGRRADEKLF

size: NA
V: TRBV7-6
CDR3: ASRAGTGRTGELF

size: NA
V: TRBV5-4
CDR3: ASSFGDSGYT

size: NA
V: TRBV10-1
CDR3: ASSDLLRGKLF

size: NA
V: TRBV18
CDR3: ASSPPTGAYEQY

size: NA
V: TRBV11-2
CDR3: ASSPTSGVVNEQF

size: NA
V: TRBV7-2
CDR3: ASSLVRGETDTQY

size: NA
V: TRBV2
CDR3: ASSALTGTQETQY

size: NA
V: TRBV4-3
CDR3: ASSQGGTVAEKLF

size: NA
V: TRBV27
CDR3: ASSLAGQSNQPQH

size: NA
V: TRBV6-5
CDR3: ASSSPGAKNIQY

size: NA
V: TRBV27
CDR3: ASSLYTGLPSYEQY

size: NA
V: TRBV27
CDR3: ASSFGGEGGELF

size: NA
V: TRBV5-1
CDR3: ASSLGDRDSNQPQH

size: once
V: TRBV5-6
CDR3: ASSNPPGTIPSTDTQY

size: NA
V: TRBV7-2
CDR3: ASSFETPNSPLH

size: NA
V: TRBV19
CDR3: ASSMGSSGNTIY

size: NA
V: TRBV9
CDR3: ASSLGQGLSGNTIY

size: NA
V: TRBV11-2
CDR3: PPRLFEQY